Below are 31 T cell receptor beta chains sequenced from a single sample in a study of cytomegalovirus exposure and HLA in healthy donors. The PCR used 60 Vbeta and 13 Jbeta primers. Clones were read by immunoSEQ multiplex PCR, and TCRdb kept only the in-frame ones, dropping some. Seen here are about 260,000 clones, roughly 86% observed once, and the top ten hold 2% to 2.5%. The material sequenced was PBMCs. Source of these receptors: a woman aged 40 to 50 in good health and CMV-seropositive.

The chain couples TRBV7-6 to TRBJ1-2, with a tentative D call TRBD1 (6 bases). V was trimmed by 6 bases and J by 4 bases, leaving 15 bases between them. Looked up from germline, CDR1 is SGHVS and CDR2 is FNYEAQ. This CDR3 has 14 residues. The chain's CDR3 is CASRPSGRGYGYTF. Written as DNA, the CDR3 is TGTGCCAGCAGGCCGTCGGGCAGGGGCTATGGCTACACCTTC.

The CDR3 nucleotides are TGTGCCAGCAGACCGACAAATTATAGCAATCAGCCCCAGCATTTT. Amino acid sequence: CASRPTNYSNQPQHF. This chain links TRBV5-5 with TRBJ1-5, with unresolved D. Trimming left V 5 bases short and J 0 bases short, with 12 bases between. This CDR3 is 15 amino acids long. Per the germline V gene, CDR1 is SGHKS and CDR2 is YYEKEE (reference sequence).

The V and J genes are TRBV19 and TRBJ2-7; perhaps TRBD2 as D (6 bases). The CDR3 sequence is 15 residues long. Trimming pared 9 bases from V and 4 bases from J, leaving 22 bases between. The V gene's germline CDR1 is LNHDA and CDR2 SQIVND (reference sequence). CDR3 region: CARGGVLELEYEQYF. DNA for the CDR3: TGTGCCAGAGGCGGGGTTCTAGAGTTGGAGTACGAGCAGTACTTC.

This chain connects TRBV5-1 to TRBJ2-7, with 7 bases aligning to TRBD2. The CDR3 loop spans 18 amino acids. CDR1 is SGHRS, CDR2 YFSETQ, per germline. V dropped 2 bases and J dropped 0; count of bases not matched to a gene: 14. The DNA of the CDR3 is TGCGCCAGCAGCTTCAAAGACACCGGGACTACCGGCTCCTACGAGCAGTACTTC. Translation gives CASSFKDTGTTGSYEQYF.

This chain joins TRBV7-2 and TRBJ2-1; 10 bases fit TRBD2. The CDR3 is made up of 15 amino acids. J was trimmed by 4 bases and V by 5 bases; bases with no gene match: 5. Germline-derived CDR1 and CDR2 are SGHTA and FQGNSA. The CDR3 reads CASSGAGGSYNEQFF. The CDR3 DNA is TGTGCCAGCAGCGGAGCGGGAGGGTCTTACAATGAGCAGTTCTTC.

In its sample, this clone was seen a few times. This chain connects TRBV5-1 to TRBJ1-4, with D hard to call. CDR1 is SGHRS and CDR2 is YFSETQ in the germline V gene. The CDR3 consists of 13 residues. The ends were cut back, 0 bases at V and 6 bases at J, with 6 bases in the middle. CDR3 sequence reads: CASSLVPDEKLFF. The CDR3 region has the DNA TGCGCCAGCAGCTTGGTTCCCGATGAAAAACTGTTTTTT.

The table lists this clone with a count of one. One junction end disagrees with the germline gene, perhaps due to a read error. This chain joins TRBV11-2 and TRBJ2-4, with 9 bases lining up with TRBD2. CDR1 and CDR2 (germline): SGHAT, FQNNGV. The CDR3 is 13 residues long. This CDR3 reads CASSPNLAGRHDF. The CDR3 coding sequence is TGTGCCAGCAGCCCGAATCTAGCGGGACGCCATGACTTC.

This clone was seen just once. The chain links TRBV5-5 to TRBJ1-2; D call uncertain. The V end lost 0 bases, the J end lost 0 bases, and 6 bases lay between the germline ends. Germline loops: CDR1 SGHKS, CDR2 YYEKEE (reference sequence). This CDR3 contains 14 residues. CDR3: CASSLDRANYGYTF. In DNA, the CDR3 is TGTGCCAGCAGCTTGGATAGAGCTAACTATGGCTACACCTTC.

In its sample, this clone was seen once. This chain connects TRBV6-6 to TRBJ1-1, with TRBD1 matching 9 bases. J was trimmed by 4 bases and V by 4 bases; bases with no gene match: 7. Germline V gives CDR1 MNHNY, CDR2 SVGAGI (reference sequence). The CDR3 runs 15 residues. Here the CDR3 DNA reads TGTGCCAGCAGTTCGCCCAAGACAGGGGGCACTGAAGCTTTCTTT. This translates into CASSSPKTGGTEAFF.

The V call is TRBV12-5, the J call TRBJ1-1, with D possibly TRBD1 on 6 matching bases. The CDR3 spans 14 residues. From germline, CDR1 is LGHNT and CDR2 FRNRAP. V lost 7 bases and J lost 6, with 18 bases in between. The CDR3 DNA sequence: TGTGCTAGTGCCGTCTGGGGGGCGGGGGCTGAAGCTTTCTTT. Amino acids: CASAVWGAGAEAFF.

This clone was seen just once. The rearrangement uses TRBV5-1 and TRBJ2-1; TRBD2 agrees at 7 bases. Germline V gives CDR1 SGHRS, CDR2 YFSETQ. After removal of 4 bases from V and 4 bases from J, the junction contained 8 bases not matched to a gene. This CDR3 contains 15 residues. For the CDR3, the DNA is TGCGCCAGCAGCCTCCGGGACTACCAATACAATGAGCAGTTCTTC. Amino acids: CASSLRDYQYNEQFF.

V gene TRBV10-3 combines with J gene TRBJ2-7, with D hard to call. The V end lost 0 bases, the J end lost 7 bases, and 13 bases lay between the germline ends. This CDR3 is built from 14 residues. CDR1 and CDR2 from the germline V gene are ENHRY and SYGVKD. The DNA of the CDR3 is TGTGCCATCAGTGAGTCGAGTGACTCCGGGGAGCAGTACTTC. This translates into CAISESSDSGEQYF.

The chain joins TRBV5-6 to TRBJ2-5; 10 bases map to TRBD2. Germline V gene lookup returns CDR1 SGHDT and CDR2 YYEEEE. The V and J ends lost 0 bases and 5 bases, in that order; junction bases with no gene match: 7. CDR3 size: 16 residues. The CDR3 reads CASSLEPAGGYETQYF. For the CDR3, the DNA is TGTGCCAGCAGCTTGGAACCAGCGGGAGGGTATGAGACCCAGTACTTC.

The V gene is TRBV9, the J gene TRBJ2-7; the D gene is possibly TRBD2 (7 bases). The CDR3 is 16 amino acids. Germline CDR1 and CDR2: SGDLS and YYNGEE. Trimming left V 3 bases short and J 3 bases short, with 19 bases between. The CDR3 loop is CASSAGGLASYYEQYF. The CDR3 DNA sequence: TGTGCCAGCAGCGCCGGGGGGCTAGCATCTTACTACGAGCAGTACTTC.

V is TRBV5-6 and J is TRBJ2-1; 8 bases are a match to TRBD2. The CDR3 contains 15 residues. Germline V gene sequence: CDR1 SGHDT, CDR2 YYEEEE. V shed 1 base and J 7 bases; nucleotides not matched to a gene: 7. The CDR3 coding sequence is TGTGCCAGCAGCTTGTTAAGCGGGAGAGGGAATGAGCAGTTCTTC. This gives the protein CASSLLSGRGNEQFF.

The chain has TRBV5-1 and TRBJ1-1; the D is unclear. This CDR3 has 15 residues. Germline V CDR1 and CDR2: SGHRS, YFSETQ. Trimming removed 0 bases at V and 0 bases at J, with 9 bases between. The CDR3 reads CASSLDSLLNTEAFF. The CDR3 nucleotides read TGCGCCAGCAGCTTGGATTCCTTGTTGAACACTGAAGCTTTCTTT. The variable domain in full, completed from reference TRBV5-1 and TRBJ1-1, reads KAGVTQTPRYLIKTRGQQVTLSCSPISGHRSVSWYQQTPGQGLQFLFEYFSETQRNKGNFPGRFSGRQFSNSRSEMNVSTLELGDSALYLCASSLDSLLNTEAFFGQGTRLTVV.

A few counts support this clone. This specimen includes other DNA sequences encoding the same CDR3. The rearrangement links TRBV4-3 to TRBJ1-2; D possibly corresponds to TRBD1 (5 bases). The CDR3 consists of 13 residues. CDR1 is LGHNA and CDR2 is YSLEER in the germline V gene. Deletions cut 4 bases from V and 2 bases from J, with 8 bases between. CDR3 DNA sequence: TGCGCCAGCAGCCCAGGACAAAACTATGGCTACACCTTC. Translating gives CASSPGQNYGYTF.

The chain joins TRBV2 to TRBJ2-1; 9 bases match TRBD1. The CDR3 totals 13 residues. CDR1 and CDR2 from the germline V gene are SNHLY and FYNNEI. J was trimmed by 6 bases and V by 8 bases; bases with no gene match: 5. DNA of the CDR3: TGTGCCAGCCGGGACAGGGCTATCAATGAGCAGTTCTTC. Translated, it gives CASRDRAINEQFF.

Comment on this clone: The CDR3 end shows no conserved phenylalanine or tryptophan, and so a read error is likely. Because the CDR3's place on the DNA is in doubt, the DNA is left out and the CDR3 is given as listed by TCRdb. The chain joins TRBV7-3 to TRBJ2-4; the table's D call of TRBD2 was not tested on the DNA. The CDR3 spans 10 amino acids, including both terminal residues. Germline values: CDR1 SGHTA, CDR2 FQGTGA. The CDR3 loop reads CASSRRTPRI.

V and J are TRBV6-1 and TRBJ1-1, with D tentatively TRBD1 (6 bases). CDR3 length: 14 residues. CDR1 and CDR2 from the germline V gene are MNHNS and SASEGT. V was cut by 6 bases and J by 6 bases, with 17 bases left in between. The CDR3 protein is CASSHTGKWAEAFF. The CDR3 DNA follows: TGTGCCAGCAGCCATACAGGGAAATGGGCTGAAGCTTTCTTT.

J is TRBJ2-5 and V is TRBV18, with 7 bases lining up with TRBD1. V trimming: 3 bases; J trimming: 4 bases; junction bases outside the gene matches: 8. The germline V gene has CDR1 KGHSH and CDR2 LQKENI. There are 15 residues in the CDR3. This chain's CDR3 is CASSPYTGERETQYF. The CDR3 region has the DNA TGTGCCAGCTCACCCTACACAGGGGAGCGAGAGACCCAGTACTTC.

CDR3 amino acids: CASSFDRGPGEKLFF. CDR3 sequence (DNA): TGTGCCAGCAGCTTCGACAGGGGGCCTGGTGAAAAACTGTTTTTT. This sequence joins TRBV7-2 and TRBJ1-4; 10 bases are a match to TRBD1. Germline V lookup: CDR1 SGHTA, CDR2 FQGNSA. This CDR3 region has 15 residues. Trimming at V came to 3 bases and at J to 7 bases, leaving 5 bases not matched to a gene.

This clone showed up just once. This chain uses TRBV30 with TRBJ1-5, with 9 nucleotides matching TRBD1. The CDR3 is 13 amino acids. The V gene's germline CDR1 is GTSNPN and CDR2 SVGIG (reference sequence). The DNA of the CDR3 is TGTGCTTCGGGACAGGGCGGCGGGCAGCCCCAGCATTTT. This sequence encodes CASGQGGGQPQHF.

This clone was detected only once. CDR3 DNA sequence: TGTGCCAGCAGCTTGCGGGAAATGGTCGACGAGCAGTACTTC. This translates into CASSLREMVDEQYF. The chain recombines TRBV7-9 with TRBJ2-7; D possibly corresponds to TRBD2 (6 bases). V was pared by 3 bases and J by 5 bases, with 14 bases between. The CDR3 is 14 amino acids. Germline CDR1 and CDR2: SEHNR and FQNEAQ (reference sequence).

CDR3 sequence (DNA): TGTGCCAGCAGTGGGGGACAGGGAGAAAATTCACCCCTCCACTTT. This codes for CASSGGQGENSPLHF. V gene TRBV28 combines with J gene TRBJ1-6; TRBD1 aligns across 9 bases. Unmatched junction bases numbered 6, after V lost 5 bases and J lost 7 bases. This CDR3 is built from 15 residues. Germline V gene lookup returns CDR1 MDHEN and CDR2 SYDVKM.

Written as DNA, the CDR3 is TGTGCCAGCAGTGAAGCCGAGGGTCTAGCCAAAAACATTCAGTACTTC. Its translation: CASSEAEGLAKNIQYF. V usage is TRBV6-1 and J usage is TRBJ2-4, with D tentatively TRBD2 (5 bases). Trimming cost V 0 bases and J 0 bases, with 9 bases left between them. Germline V gene lookup returns CDR1 MNHNS and CDR2 SASEGT. The CDR3 spans 16 residues.

This rearrangement joins TRBV6-5 to TRBJ2-5; no clear D. The end of the DNA aligns better with TRBJ2-7, so the J call may be wrong. In germline, CDR1 is MNHEY, CDR2 SVGAGI. The CDR3 is 13 amino acids. The CDR3 sequence is CASSLAMYYEQYF. The DNA for the CDR3 is TGTGCCAGCAGTTTGGCCATGTACTACGAGCAGTACTTC.

This chain joins TRBV19 and TRBJ2-5; 9 bases match TRBD1. Germline V gene data show CDR1 as LNHDA and CDR2 as SQIVND (reference sequence). The CDR3 runs 18 residues. J gave up 5 bases and V 5 bases, and 18 bases lay outside the gene matches. CDR3 loop: CASSDPKTGGRSGETQYF. In DNA form, the CDR3 reads TGTGCCAGTAGTGACCCCAAGACAGGGGGACGGTCCGGGGAGACCCAGTACTTC.

This clone appeared once. The genes are TRBV27 and TRBJ1-1, with unresolved D. There are 13 residues in the CDR3. Trimming pared 2 bases from V and 0 bases from J, leaving 4 bases between. The germline V gene encodes CDR1 MNHEY and CDR2 SMNVEV (reference sequence). In DNA, the CDR3 is TGTGCCAGCAGTTTAACGGTGAACACTGAAGCTTTCTTT. Translating it yields CASSLTVNTEAFF.

The genes are TRBV2 and TRBJ2-2; 8 bases match TRBD1. This CDR3 is built from 15 residues. Germline-derived CDR1 and CDR2 are SNHLY and FYNNEI. Trimming took 6 bases from V and 5 from J; bases not matched to a gene: 8. The CDR3 loop reads CASRTQGESTGELFF. CDR3 coding DNA: TGTGCCAGCAGAACACAGGGGGAGAGTACCGGGGAGCTGTTTTTT.

The rearrangement links TRBV28 to TRBJ2-7; 11 nucleotides line up with TRBD2. CDR3 length: 15 amino acids. Per germline, CDR1 MDHEN and CDR2 SYDVKM. V was pared by 11 bases and J by 2 bases, with 11 bases of the junction left unmatched. In nucleotides, the CDR3 is TGTGCCGCCGAACCTGGGACTAGCGGAACCTACGAGCAGTACTTC. Encoded protein: CAAEPGTSGTYEQYF. Full variable domain (rest looked up from reference TRBV28 and TRBJ2-7): DVKVTQSSRYLVKRTGEKVFLECVQDMDHENMFWYRQDPGLGLRLIYFSYDVKMKEKGDIPEGYSVSREKKERFSLILESASTNQTSMYLCAAEPGTSGTYEQYFGPGTRLTVT.